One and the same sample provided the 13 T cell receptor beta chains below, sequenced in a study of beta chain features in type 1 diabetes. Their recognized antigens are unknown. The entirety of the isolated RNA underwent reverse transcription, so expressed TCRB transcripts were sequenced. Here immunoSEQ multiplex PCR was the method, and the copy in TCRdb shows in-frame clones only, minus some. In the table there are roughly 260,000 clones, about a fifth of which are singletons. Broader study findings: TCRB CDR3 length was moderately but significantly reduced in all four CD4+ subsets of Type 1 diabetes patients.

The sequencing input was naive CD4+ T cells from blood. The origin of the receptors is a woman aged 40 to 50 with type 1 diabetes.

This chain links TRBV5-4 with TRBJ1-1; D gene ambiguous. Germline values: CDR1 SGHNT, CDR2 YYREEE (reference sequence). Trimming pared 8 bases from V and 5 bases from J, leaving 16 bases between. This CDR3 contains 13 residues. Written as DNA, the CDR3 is TGTGCCAGTGGTGGGCCAAGTGGTACTGAAGCTTTCTTT. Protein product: CASGGPSGTEAFF.

CDR3 coding DNA: TGTGCCAGCAGTTCGGAAGGGACAAGTCTCTACGAGCAGTACTTC. This codes for CASSSEGTSLYEQYF. V gene TRBV28 combines with J gene TRBJ2-7, with D perhaps matching TRBD1 (6 bases). The germline CDR1 and CDR2 sequences are MDHEN and SYDVKM. V gave up 4 bases and J gave up 3 bases, with 16 bases separating them. This CDR3 has 15 residues.

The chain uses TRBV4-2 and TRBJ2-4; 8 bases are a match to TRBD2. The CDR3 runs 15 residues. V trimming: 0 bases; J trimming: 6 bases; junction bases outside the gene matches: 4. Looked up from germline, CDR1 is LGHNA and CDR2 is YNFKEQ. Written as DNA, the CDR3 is TGTGCCAGCAGCCAAGAAACTAGCGGCCCAAACATTCAGTACTTC. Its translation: CASSQETSGPNIQYF.

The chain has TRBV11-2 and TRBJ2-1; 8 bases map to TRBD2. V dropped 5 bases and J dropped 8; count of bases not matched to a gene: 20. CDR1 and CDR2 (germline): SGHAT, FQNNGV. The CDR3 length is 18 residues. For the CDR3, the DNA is TGTGCCAGCAGCACCTATTGGAACGACGGGAGGGCCTCAGATGAGCAGTTCTTC. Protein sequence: CASSTYWNDGRASDEQFF.

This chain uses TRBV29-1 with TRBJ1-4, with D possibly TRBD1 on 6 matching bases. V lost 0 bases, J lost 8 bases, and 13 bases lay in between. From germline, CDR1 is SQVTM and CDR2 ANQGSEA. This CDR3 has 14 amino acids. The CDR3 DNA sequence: TGCAGCGTTGAAGAGCCAGGGGCAAGGGAAAAACTGTTTTTT. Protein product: CSVEEPGAREKLFF. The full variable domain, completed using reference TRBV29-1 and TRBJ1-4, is SAVISQKPSRDICQRGTSLTIQCQVDSQVTMMFWYRQQPGQSLTLIATANQGSEATYESGFVIDKFPISRPNLTFSTLTVSNMSPEDSSIYLCSVEEPGAREKLFFGSGTQLSVL.

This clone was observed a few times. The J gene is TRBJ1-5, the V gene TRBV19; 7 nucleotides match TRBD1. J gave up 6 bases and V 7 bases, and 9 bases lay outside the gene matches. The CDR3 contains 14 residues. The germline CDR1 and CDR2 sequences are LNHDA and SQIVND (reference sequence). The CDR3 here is CASNFRGSFQPQHF. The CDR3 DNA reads TGTGCCAGTAATTTCAGGGGGTCGTTTCAGCCCCAGCATTTT.

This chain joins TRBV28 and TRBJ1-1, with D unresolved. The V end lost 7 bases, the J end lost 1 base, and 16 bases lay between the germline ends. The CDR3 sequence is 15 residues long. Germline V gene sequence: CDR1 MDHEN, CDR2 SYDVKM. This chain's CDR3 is CASNRVDNGNTEAFF. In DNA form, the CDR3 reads TGTGCCAGCAACCGAGTTGACAATGGGAACACTGAAGCTTTCTTT.

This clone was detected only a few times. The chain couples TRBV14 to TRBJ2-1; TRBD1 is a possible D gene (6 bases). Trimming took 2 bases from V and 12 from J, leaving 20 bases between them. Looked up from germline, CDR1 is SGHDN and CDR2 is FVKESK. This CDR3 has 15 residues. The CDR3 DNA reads TGTGCCAGCAGCCAACCCCAGGGGAAGTTTCGGGGGCAGTTCTTC. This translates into CASSQPQGKFRGQFF.

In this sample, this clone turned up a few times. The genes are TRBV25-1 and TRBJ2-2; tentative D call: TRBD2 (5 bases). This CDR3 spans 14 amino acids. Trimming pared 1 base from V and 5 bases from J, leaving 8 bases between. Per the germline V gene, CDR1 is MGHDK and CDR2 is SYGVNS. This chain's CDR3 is CASSELRETGELFF. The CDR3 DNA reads TGTGCCAGCAGTGAATTGAGGGAGACCGGGGAGCTGTTTTTT.

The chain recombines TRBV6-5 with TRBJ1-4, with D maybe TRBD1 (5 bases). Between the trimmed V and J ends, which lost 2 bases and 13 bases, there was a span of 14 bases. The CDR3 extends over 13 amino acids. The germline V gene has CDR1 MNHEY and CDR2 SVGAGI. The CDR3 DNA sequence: TGTGCCAGCAGTTACCAGAGACAGAACCCACTGTTTTTT. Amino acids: CASSYQRQNPLFF.

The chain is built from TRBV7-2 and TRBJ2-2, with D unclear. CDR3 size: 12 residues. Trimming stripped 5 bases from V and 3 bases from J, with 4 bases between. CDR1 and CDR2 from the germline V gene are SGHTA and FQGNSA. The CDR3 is CASSIYTGELFF. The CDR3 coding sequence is TGTGCCAGCAGCATATACACCGGGGAGCTGTTTTTT.

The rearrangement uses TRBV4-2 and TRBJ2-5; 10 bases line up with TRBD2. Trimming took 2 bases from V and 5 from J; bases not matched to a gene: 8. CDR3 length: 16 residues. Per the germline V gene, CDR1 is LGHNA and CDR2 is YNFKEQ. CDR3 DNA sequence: TGTGCCAGCAGCCAATCACTAGCGGGGATGTTGGAGACCCAGTACTTC. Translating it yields CASSQSLAGMLETQYF.

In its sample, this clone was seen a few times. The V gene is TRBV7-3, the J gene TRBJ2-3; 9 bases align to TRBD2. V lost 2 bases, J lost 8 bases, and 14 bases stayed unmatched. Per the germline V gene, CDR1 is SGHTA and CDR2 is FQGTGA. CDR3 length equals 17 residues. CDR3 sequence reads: CASSLWGTRLSGSTQYF. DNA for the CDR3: TGTGCCAGCAGCTTATGGGGGACCAGACTTAGCGGGAGTACGCAGTATTTT.